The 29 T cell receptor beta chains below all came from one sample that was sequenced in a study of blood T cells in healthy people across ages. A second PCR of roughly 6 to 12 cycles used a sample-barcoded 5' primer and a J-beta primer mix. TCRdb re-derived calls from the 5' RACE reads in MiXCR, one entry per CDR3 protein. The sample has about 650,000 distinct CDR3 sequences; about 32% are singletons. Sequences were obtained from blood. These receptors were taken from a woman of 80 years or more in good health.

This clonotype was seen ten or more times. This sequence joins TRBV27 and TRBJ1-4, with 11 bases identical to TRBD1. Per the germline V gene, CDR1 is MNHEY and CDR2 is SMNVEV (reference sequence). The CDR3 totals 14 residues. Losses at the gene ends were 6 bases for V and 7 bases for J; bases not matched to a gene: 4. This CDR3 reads CASRRTGGGEKLFF. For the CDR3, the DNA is TGTGCCAGCAGACGGACAGGGGGCGGTGAAAAACTGTTTTTT.

The CDR3 coding sequence is TGTGCCTGGAGTGGAGGCAGGGTTGGAACTGAAGCTTTCTTT. Residues: CAWSGGRVGTEAFF. The rearrangement joins TRBV30 to TRBJ1-1, with D perhaps matching TRBD1 (5 bases). Trimming stripped 1 base from V and 5 bases from J, with 14 bases between. The germline V gene encodes CDR1 GTSNPN and CDR2 SVGIG (reference sequence). The CDR3 is made up of 14 amino acids.

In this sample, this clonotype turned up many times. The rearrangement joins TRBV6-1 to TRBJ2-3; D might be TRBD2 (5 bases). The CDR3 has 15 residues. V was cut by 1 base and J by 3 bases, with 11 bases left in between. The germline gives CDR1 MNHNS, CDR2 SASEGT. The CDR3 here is CASSEEGRGTDTQYF. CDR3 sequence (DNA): TGTGCCAGCAGTGAAGAGGGTAGAGGGACAGATACGCAGTATTTT.

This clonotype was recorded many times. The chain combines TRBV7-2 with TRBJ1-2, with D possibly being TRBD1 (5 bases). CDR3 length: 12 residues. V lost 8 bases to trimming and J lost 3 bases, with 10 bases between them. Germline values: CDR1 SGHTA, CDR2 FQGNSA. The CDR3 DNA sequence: TGTGCCAGCTGGGGGGAGTACTATGGCTACACCTTC. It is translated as CASWGEYYGYTF.

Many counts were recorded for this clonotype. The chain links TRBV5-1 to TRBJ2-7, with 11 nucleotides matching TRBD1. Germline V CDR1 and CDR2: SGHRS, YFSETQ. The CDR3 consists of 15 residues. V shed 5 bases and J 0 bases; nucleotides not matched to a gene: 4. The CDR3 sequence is CASSSGTGGSYEQYF. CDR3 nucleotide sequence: TGCGCCAGCAGTTCCGGGACAGGGGGCTCCTACGAGCAGTACTTC.

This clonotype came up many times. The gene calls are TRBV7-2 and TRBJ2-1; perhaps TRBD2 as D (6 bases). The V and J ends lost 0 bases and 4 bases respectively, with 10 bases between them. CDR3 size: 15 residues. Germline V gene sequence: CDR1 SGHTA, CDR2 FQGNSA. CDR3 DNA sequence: TGTGCCAGCAGCTTAGCGAGGGGACTGTACAATGAGCAGTTCTTC. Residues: CASSLARGLYNEQFF.

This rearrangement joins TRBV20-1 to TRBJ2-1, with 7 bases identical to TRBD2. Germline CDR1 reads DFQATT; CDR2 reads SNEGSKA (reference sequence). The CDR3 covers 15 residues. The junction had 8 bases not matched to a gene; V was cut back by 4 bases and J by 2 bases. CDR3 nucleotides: TGCAGTGCTATCGCAGCGGGACGGACCTACAATGAGCAGTTCTTC. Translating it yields CSAIAAGRTYNEQFF.

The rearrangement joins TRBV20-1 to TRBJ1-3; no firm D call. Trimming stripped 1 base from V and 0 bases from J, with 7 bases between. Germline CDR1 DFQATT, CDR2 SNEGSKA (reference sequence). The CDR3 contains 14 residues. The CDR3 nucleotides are TGCAGTGCTAGAGTTGGAATCTCTGGAAACACCATATATTTT. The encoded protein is CSARVGISGNTIYF.

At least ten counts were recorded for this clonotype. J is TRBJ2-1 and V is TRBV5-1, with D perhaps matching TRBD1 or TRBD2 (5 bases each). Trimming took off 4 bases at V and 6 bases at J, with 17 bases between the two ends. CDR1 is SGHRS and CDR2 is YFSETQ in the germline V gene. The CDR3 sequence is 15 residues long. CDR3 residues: CASSKEVAGSNEQFF. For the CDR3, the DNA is TGCGCCAGCAGCAAGGAGGTGGCAGGGTCCAATGAGCAGTTCTTC.

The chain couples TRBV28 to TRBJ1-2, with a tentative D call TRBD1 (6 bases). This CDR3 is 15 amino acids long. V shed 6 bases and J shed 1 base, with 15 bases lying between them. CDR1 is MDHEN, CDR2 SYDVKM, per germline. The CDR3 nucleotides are TGTGCCAGCAGCCCCACAGGGATGAGTAACTATGGCTACACCTTC. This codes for CASSPTGMSNYGYTF.

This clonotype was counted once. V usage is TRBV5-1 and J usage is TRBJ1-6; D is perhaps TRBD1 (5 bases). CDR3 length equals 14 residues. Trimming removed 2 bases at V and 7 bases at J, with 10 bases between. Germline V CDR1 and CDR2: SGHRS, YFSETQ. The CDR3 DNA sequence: TGCGCCAGCAGCTTCGACAGCTACAATTCACCCCTCCACTTT. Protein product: CASSFDSYNSPLHF.

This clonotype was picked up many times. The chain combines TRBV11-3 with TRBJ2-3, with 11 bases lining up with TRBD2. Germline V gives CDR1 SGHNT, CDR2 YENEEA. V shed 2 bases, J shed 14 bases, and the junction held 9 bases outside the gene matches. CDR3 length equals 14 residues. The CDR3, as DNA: TGTGCCAGCAGCTTAAAACTAGCGGGGGCCCCGACGTATTTT. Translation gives CASSLKLAGAPTYF.

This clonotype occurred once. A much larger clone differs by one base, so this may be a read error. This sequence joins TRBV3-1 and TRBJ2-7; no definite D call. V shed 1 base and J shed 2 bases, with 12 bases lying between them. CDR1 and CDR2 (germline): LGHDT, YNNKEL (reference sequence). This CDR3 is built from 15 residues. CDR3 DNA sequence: TGTGCCAGCAGCCAAGGGCCACTATCCCCCTACGAGCAGTACTTC. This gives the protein CASSQGPLSPYEQYF.

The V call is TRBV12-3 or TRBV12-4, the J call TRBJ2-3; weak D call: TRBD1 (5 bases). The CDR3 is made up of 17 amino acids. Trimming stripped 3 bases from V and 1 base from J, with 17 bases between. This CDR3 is CASSLSADRTRTDTQYF. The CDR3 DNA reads TGTGCCAGCAGTTTGAGTGCTGACAGAACACGCACAGATACGCAGTATTTT.

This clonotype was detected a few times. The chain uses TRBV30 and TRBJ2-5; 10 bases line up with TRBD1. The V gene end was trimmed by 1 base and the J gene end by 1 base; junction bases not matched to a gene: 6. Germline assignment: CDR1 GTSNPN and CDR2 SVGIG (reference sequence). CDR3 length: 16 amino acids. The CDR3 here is CAWSGQGAFVQETQYF. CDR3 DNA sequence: TGTGCCTGGAGTGGACAGGGGGCATTTGTCCAAGAGACCCAGTACTTC.

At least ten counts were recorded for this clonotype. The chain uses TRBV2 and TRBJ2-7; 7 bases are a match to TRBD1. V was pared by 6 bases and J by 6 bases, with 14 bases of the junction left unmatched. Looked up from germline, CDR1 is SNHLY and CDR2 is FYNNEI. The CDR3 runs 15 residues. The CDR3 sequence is CASSPLQGPLSEQYF. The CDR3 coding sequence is TGTGCCAGCAGCCCATTACAGGGGCCCCTTAGCGAGCAGTACTTC. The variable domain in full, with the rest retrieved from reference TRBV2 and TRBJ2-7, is EPEVTQTPSHQVTQMGQEVILRCVPISNHLYFYWYRQILGQKVEFLVSFYNNEISEKSEIFDDQFSVERPDGSNFTLKIRSTKLEDSAMYFCASSPLQGPLSEQYFGPGTRLTVT.

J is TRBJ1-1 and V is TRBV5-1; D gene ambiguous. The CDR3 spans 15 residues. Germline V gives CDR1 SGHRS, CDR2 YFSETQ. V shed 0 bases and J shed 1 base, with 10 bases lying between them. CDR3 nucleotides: TGCGCCAGCAGCTTGGATGGGCAGTCGAACACTGAAGCTTTCTTT. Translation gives CASSLDGQSNTEAFF.

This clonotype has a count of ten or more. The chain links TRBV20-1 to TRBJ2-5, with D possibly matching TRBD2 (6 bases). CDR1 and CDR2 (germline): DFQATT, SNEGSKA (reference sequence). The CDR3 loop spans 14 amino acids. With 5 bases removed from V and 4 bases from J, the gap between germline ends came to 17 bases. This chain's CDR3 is CSAATWVSGETQYF. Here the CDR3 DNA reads TGCAGTGCTGCCACCTGGGTTAGCGGAGAGACCCAGTACTTC.

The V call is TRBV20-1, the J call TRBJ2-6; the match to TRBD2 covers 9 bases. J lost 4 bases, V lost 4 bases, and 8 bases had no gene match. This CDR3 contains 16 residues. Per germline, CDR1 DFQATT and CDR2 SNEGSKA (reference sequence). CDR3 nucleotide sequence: TGCAGTGCTACAGTCCTAGCGGGAACAGGGGCCAACGTCCTGACTTTC. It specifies CSATVLAGTGANVLTF.

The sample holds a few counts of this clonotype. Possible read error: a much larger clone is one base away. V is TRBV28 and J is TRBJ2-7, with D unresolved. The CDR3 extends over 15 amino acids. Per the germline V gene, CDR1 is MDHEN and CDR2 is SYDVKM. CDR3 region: CVSSLVGRSSYEQYF. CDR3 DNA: TGTGTCAGCAGTTTGGTCGGTCGCAGCTCCTACGAGCAGTACTTC.

CDR3 DNA: TGTGCCAGCAGTCCACCGGGACCCTTCACTGAAGCTTTCTTT. It translates to CASSPPGPFTEAFF. V usage is TRBV28 and J usage is TRBJ1-1, with a tentative D call TRBD1 (5 bases). With 5 bases removed from V and 4 bases from J, the gap between germline ends came to 14 bases. CDR1 and CDR2 from the germline V gene are MDHEN and SYDVKM. This CDR3 has 14 amino acids.

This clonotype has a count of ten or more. CDR3 loop: CASSGPSQGRGYEQYF. CDR3 coding DNA: TGTGCCAGCAGCGGGCCGTCACAGGGTCGGGGCTACGAGCAGTACTTC. The chain combines TRBV6-1 with TRBJ2-7; D may be TRBD1 (6 bases). The CDR3 is made up of 16 amino acids. V lost 6 bases, J lost 3 bases, and 21 bases lay in between. CDR1 and CDR2 (germline): MNHNS, SASEGT.

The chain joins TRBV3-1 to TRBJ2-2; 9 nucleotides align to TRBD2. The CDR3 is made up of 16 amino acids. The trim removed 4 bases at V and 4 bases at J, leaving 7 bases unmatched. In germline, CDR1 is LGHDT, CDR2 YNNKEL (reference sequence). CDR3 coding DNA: TGTGCCAGCAGCCGGGGACGAGCGGGGGGCACCGGGGAGCTGTTTTTT. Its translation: CASSRGRAGGTGELFF. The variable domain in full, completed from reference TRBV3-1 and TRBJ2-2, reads DTAVSQTPKYLVTQMGNDKSIKCEQNLGHDTMYWYKQDSKKFLKIMFSYNNKELIINETVPNRFSPKSPDKAHLNLHINSLELGDSAVYFCASSRGRAGGTGELFFGEGSRLTVL.

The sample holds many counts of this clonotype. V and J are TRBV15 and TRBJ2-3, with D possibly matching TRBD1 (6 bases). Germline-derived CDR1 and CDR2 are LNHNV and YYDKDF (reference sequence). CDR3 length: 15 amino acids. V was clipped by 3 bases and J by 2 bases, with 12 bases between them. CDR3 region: CATSRSSGATDTQYF. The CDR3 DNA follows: TGTGCCACCAGCAGGTCTTCAGGGGCCACAGATACGCAGTATTTT.

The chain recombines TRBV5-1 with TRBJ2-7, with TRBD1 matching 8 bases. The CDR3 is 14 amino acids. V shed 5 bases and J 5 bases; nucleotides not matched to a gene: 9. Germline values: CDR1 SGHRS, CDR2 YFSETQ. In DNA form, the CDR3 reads TGCGCCAGCAGACAGGGGGATGAAGGGAACGAGCAGTACTTC. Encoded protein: CASRQGDEGNEQYF.

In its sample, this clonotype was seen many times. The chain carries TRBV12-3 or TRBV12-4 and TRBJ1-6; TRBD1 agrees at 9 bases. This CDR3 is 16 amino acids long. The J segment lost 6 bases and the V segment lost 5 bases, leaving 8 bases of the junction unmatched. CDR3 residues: CASSVGQGGPNSPLHF. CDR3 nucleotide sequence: TGTGCCAGCAGTGTGGGACAGGGAGGCCCTAATTCACCCCTCCACTTT.

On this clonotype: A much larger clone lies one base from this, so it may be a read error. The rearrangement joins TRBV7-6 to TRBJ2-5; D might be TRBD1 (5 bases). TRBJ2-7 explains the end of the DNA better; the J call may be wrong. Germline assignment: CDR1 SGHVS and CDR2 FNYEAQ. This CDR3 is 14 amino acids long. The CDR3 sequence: CASSSTTESYEQYF. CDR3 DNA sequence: TGTGCCAGCAGCAGTACGACAGAAAGCTACGAGCAGTACTTC.

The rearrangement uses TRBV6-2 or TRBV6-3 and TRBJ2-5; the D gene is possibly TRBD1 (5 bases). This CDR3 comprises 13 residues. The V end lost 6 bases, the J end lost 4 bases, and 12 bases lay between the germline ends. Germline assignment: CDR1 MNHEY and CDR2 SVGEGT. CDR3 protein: CASSWNRRETQYF. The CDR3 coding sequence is TGTGCCAGCAGCTGGAACAGGAGAGAGACCCAGTACTTC.

The CDR3 bases are TGCAGTGCTCAGACGACAGGGGGAAATGAGCAGTTCTTC. Its translation: CSAQTTGGNEQFF. The V call is TRBV20-1, the J call TRBJ2-1; 9 bases match TRBD1. The J segment lost 7 bases and the V segment lost 5 bases, leaving 6 bases of the junction unmatched. The CDR3 runs 13 residues. The V gene's germline CDR1 is DFQATT and CDR2 SNEGSKA (reference sequence).